The TCR beta chain under discussion was sequenced for a study of vaccination and CD4 T cells after COVID-19 (dated 2022 in TCRdb). Study-level background: Every convalescent patient had a positive nasal swab PCR test for SARS-CoV-2, with mild disease in roughly ten patients and severe disease in one. In the convalescent cohort there were six males and four females, among whom were two Hispanic individuals, seven Caucasians, two Asians and one multiracial person. Participants got two doses of the Pfizer-BioNTech BNT162b2 vaccine (n=8) or two doses of the Moderna mRNA-1273 vaccine (n=2). Post-COVID blood samples from convalescent patients were collected a median of 101 days after diagnosis, with a range of 35 to 161 days. Post-vaccine blood samples were obtained a median of approximately 70 days after the second vaccine dose, with a range of roughly 13 to 250 days. The cultures were stimulated with overlapping spike peptide pools from SARS-CoV-2 and from the common cold coronaviruses HCoV-NL63, HCoV-OC43 and HCoV-229E. In control cultures, a CEFX viral epitope pool was used as positive control, an HIV-1 Nef peptide pool was used as negative control, or no peptide was added. In 10 COVID-19 convalescent patients and 4 infection-naive healthy vaccine recipients, the spike-specific CD4+ TCR repertoire before mRNA vaccination was compared with the repertoire after mRNA vaccination. The study at large found these results: Although the median number of SARS-CoV-2-reactive clonotypes went up from roughly 20 after infection to 38 after vaccination, the increase was not significant. Among the post-vaccine SARS-CoV-2-reactive clones in convalescent patients, a median about 89% showed up only after vaccination, which suggests vaccine-specific priming. In convalescent patients, nearly all vaccine-specific clones (304 of 307) were found to be mono-reactive for SARS-CoV-2 spike rather than cross-reactive with common cold coronaviruses. The number of convalescent patients in the study was relatively small, and the study did not examine early timepoints following natural infection.

Sample treatment or condition, as interpreted from the label and publication: roughly 11-day PBMC culture with coronavirus spike peptide pools or control peptides (ViraFEST assay). The study used the ViraFEST assay, which expanded antigen-specific T cells with peptide pools and then identified expanded clonotypes by TCR sequencing. The positive SARS-CoV-2 PCR tests of the convalescent patients were dated from March to December 2020, before the Alpha, Beta and Delta variants emerged in the United States. PBMCs were cultured at around 2 million per well in IMDM supplemented with approximately 5% human AB serum and around 9.5 IU/ml IL-2, with around 10 ug/ml peptide pools added. Half of the culture medium was replaced with fresh IL-2-containing medium on days 3 and 7. After 10 to 11 days of culture, CD4+ T cells were isolated by negative selection with the EasySep CD4+ T cell isolation kit. Ficoll-Paque Plus gradient centrifugation was used to isolate PBMCs from whole blood, and the isolated PBMCs were then either used fresh or cryopreserved at -140C. In general, triplicate wells were set up for every culture condition.

For this chain, trimming is 5 bases at the V end and 8 bases at the J end, and the number of junction bases without a gene match is 9. CDR1 and CDR2 are drawn from the germline V gene: SGHAT, FQNNGV. Including cysteine and phenylalanine, the CDR3 has 14 amino acids. CDR3 DNA only is kept here, 42 bases in frame from base 1. As for this clonotype: This receptor's antigen is unknown. No much larger clone exists at a distance of one base, and base qualities are not known.

Receptor amplification or capture employed PCR. DNA from cultured CD4+ T cells underwent TCR sequencing with the Oncomine TCR Beta short-read assay at the Johns Hopkins FTIC core. The QIAamp micro DNA kit was used to extract genomic DNA from the cultured CD4+ T cells. The Oncomine TCR Beta libraries from cultured CD4+ T cells were pooled using unique dual indexes and then sequenced on an Illumina iSeq 100. Turning to the authors' computational methods: Non-productive sequences were removed, and CDR3s not starting with C, not ending with F or W, or shorter than 7 amino acids were discarded. Antigen-specific clonotypes were identified with the MANAFEST web application by comparing peptide-stimulated wells with reference and other culture wells. To be called positive, a clone needed an FDR below 0.05, an odds ratio above 5, and a productive frequency above 0.1% in at least two of three replicate wells. A clonotype counted as cross-reactive if it showed significant expansion both in the SARS-CoV-2 spike wells and in at least one common cold coronavirus spike condition. CDR3 homology was assessed with Levenshtein distances (stringdist) and unrooted phylogenetic trees (ape) in R version 3.6.1. TCRdb trimmed the raw reads at Q25, called clones with MiXCR and kept productive beta chains. Rows are unified per CDR3 protein, each entry keeping the most common DNA and genes. The V and J calls follow TCRdb's processing rather than the paper's. Within this sample are roughly 14,000 distinct CDR3 sequences, with approximately 40% of them counted one time only. The top ten constitute about 8.3% of the sample.

Input material: CD4+ T cells from blood, cultured in vitro. The chain couples TRBV11-2 to TRBJ1-2; 9 central bases correspond to TRBD1. This receptor was taken from a human donor who had recovered from COVID-19. The CDR3: CASSQGGTGSGYTF. The nucleotide sequence is TGTGCCAGCAGCCAAGGGGGGACAGGGTCCGGCTACACCTTC.